The clone carrying this T cell receptor beta chain was seen at least ten times. Its antigen is not identified. This sample holds PBMCs from about 10 ml fresh peripheral blood. This record belongs to a study of T cells in Graves' hyperthyroidism and ophthalmopathy. For the study at large: Peripheral blood was secured at the point of initial diagnosis, before any treatment. Regarding the study as a whole: The majority of expanded thyroid clonotypes above 0.001 also appeared in blood. From stable hyperthyroidism, ophthalmopathy was set apart by a 13 V-J model.

Amplification yielded TCR beta CDR3 regions, with RNA transcripts as the source. First-round RT-PCR with HTBI primers amplified the TCR CDR3 region. TCRdb reprocessed the multiplex PCR reads with MiXCR, giving one entry per CDR3 protein. Of approximately 380,000 distinct CDR3 sequences in the sample, around 20% were seen once. The material sequenced was blood. The receptor comes from a man between 18 and 35 years old with Graves' ophthalmopathy.

The CDR3 DNA reads TGCAGTGCTTCGGGAGTGAGGGGAGAGACCCAGTACTTC. It translates to CSASGVRGETQYF. This rearrangement joins TRBV20-1 to TRBJ2-5; TRBD2 is a possible D gene (6 bases). The CDR3 contains 13 residues. Trimming removed 5 bases from V and 4 bases from J, with 14 bases in between. The germline CDR1 and CDR2 sequences are DFQATT and SNEGSKA (reference sequence).